A single sample gave rise to the 9 T cell receptor beta chains below, sequenced in a study of T cell repertoires in cytomegalovirus infection. TCRdb independently ran MiXCR on the reads; one entry per CDR3 protein. This sample has 150,000 to 200,000 distinct CDR3 sequences, with around an eighth found just once. What was sequenced was PBMCs. These receptors all come from a human donor in good health (CMV status not recorded). Some clones in this sample may be carry-over from other donors' samples.

In this sample, this clonotype turned up a few times. CDR3 loop: CSDTLDSYQGTQYF. DNA of the CDR3: TGCAGCGATACATTGGACAGCTACCAGGGTACGCAGTATTTT. The J gene is TRBJ2-3, the V gene TRBV29-1, with a tentative D call TRBD1 (6 bases). The V end was cut by 7 bases, the J end by 8 bases, with 22 bases between. Germline V gives CDR1 SQVTM, CDR2 ANQGSEA. This CDR3 is 14 amino acids long.

The table lists this clonotype with many counts. The V and J genes are TRBV7-2 and TRBJ2-1; D unclear. Trimming took off 0 bases at V and 4 bases at J, with 7 bases between the two ends. The CDR3 is 14 amino acids. Germline CDR1 SGHTA, CDR2 FQGNSA. This CDR3 reads CASSLATEYNEQFF. CDR3 nucleotide sequence: TGTGCCAGCAGCTTAGCCACAGAGTACAATGAGCAGTTCTTC.

The sample holds many counts of this clonotype. The chain carries TRBV7-3 and TRBJ2-2; unclear D gene. This CDR3 comprises 15 residues. Trimming left V 2 bases short and J 1 base short, with 8 bases between. CDR1 is SGHTA and CDR2 is FQGTGA in the germline V gene. CDR3 nucleotide sequence: TGTGCCAGCAGCTTAGTTCACATGAACACCGGGGAGCTGTTTTTT. The encoded protein is CASSLVHMNTGELFF. The full variable domain, rest sourced from reference TRBV7-3 and TRBJ2-2, is GAGVSQTPSNKVTEKGKYVELRCDPISGHTALYWYRQSLGQGPEFLIYFQGTGAADDSGLPNDRFFAVRPEGSVSTLKIQRTERGDSAVYLCASSLVHMNTGELFFGEGSRLTVL.

This clonotype was counted only a few times. The genes are TRBV4-3 and TRBJ2-1; TRBD2 agrees at 13 bases. CDR1 LGHNA and CDR2 YSLEER come from the germline V gene. V was clipped by 1 base and J by 6 bases; unmatched bases: 6. This CDR3 is 17 amino acids long. The CDR3 spells CASSQGLAGGLTNEQFF. The CDR3, as DNA: TGCGCCAGCAGCCAAGGACTAGCGGGAGGACTTACCAATGAGCAGTTCTTC.

This clonotype was seen at least ten times. This chain links TRBV7-9 with TRBJ1-4, with 10 bases aligning to TRBD1. Trimming removed 3 bases from V and 6 bases from J; junction bases left unmatched: 4. The length of the CDR3 is 15 residues. Germline V CDR1 and CDR2: SEHNR, FQNEAQ (reference sequence). As DNA, the CDR3 is TGTGCCAGCAGCTTTTCGACAGGGGGCGATGAAAAACTGTTTTTT. Translating it yields CASSFSTGGDEKLFF.

This chain joins TRBV12-3 or TRBV12-4 and TRBJ1-1, with no clear D. The CDR3 consists of 13 residues. Between the trimmed V and J ends, which lost 4 bases and 0 bases, there was a span of 6 bases. CDR3 protein: CASSSQMNTEAFF. The CDR3 nucleotides read TGTGCCAGCAGTTCCCAGATGAACACTGAAGCTTTCTTT.

This clonotype was picked up many times. The chain is built from TRBV6-2 or TRBV6-3 and TRBJ2-1; 13 nucleotides agree with TRBD2. CDR3 size: 15 residues. V was clipped by 6 bases and J by 2 bases; unmatched bases: 1. Germline V gives CDR1 MNHEY, CDR2 SVGEGT. This CDR3 reads CASSGLAGAYNEQFF. The CDR3 DNA is TGTGCCAGCAGCGGACTAGCGGGGGCCTACAATGAGCAGTTCTTC.

This clonotype was seen a single time. CDR3 region: CASSPGGPLGDTQYF. In nucleotides, the CDR3 is TGCGCCAGCAGCCCCGGGGGGCCCCTAGGCGATACGCAGTATTTT. The rearrangement uses TRBV5-1 and TRBJ2-3, with D tentatively TRBD2 (7 bases). Trimming removed 4 bases from V and 6 bases from J, with 18 bases in between. The CDR3 is made up of 15 amino acids. Germline-derived CDR1 and CDR2 are SGHRS and YFSETQ.

The chain couples TRBV6-2 or TRBV6-3 to TRBJ2-1; 9 bases are shared with TRBD2. Germline lookup yields CDR1 MNHEY and CDR2 SVGEGT. V shed 5 bases, J shed 2 bases, and the junction held 10 bases outside the gene matches. The CDR3 runs 17 residues. CDR3 amino acids: CASSKGDLAGPYNEQFF. CDR3 bases: TGTGCCAGCAGTAAAGGGGATCTAGCGGGGCCCTACAATGAGCAGTTCTTC.